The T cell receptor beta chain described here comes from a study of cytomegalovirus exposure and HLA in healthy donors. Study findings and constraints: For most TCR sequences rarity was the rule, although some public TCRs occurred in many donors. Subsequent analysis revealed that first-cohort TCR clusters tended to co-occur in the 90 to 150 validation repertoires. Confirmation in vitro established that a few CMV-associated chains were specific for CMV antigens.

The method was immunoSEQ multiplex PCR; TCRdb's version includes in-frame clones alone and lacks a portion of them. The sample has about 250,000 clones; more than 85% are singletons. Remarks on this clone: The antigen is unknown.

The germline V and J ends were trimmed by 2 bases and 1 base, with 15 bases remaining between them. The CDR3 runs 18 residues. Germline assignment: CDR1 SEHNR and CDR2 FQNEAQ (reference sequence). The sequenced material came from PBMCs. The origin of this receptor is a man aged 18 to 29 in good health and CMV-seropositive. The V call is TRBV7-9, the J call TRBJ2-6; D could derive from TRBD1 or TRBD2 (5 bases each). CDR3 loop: CASSLLAGRGSGANVLTF. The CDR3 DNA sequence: TGTGCCAGCAGCTTATTGGCAGGGAGAGGTTCTGGGGCCAACGTCCTGACTTTC.